This TCR beta chain was observed in a study of post-analysis software for immune sequencing data. Study overall: Relapsing-remitting, secondary progressive and progressive-relapsing multiple sclerosis were all included among the disease courses. Regarding the study as a whole: Strong same-batch co-clustering of samples appeared with F measure clustering. Relative to controls, patients had about five TRBV segments at higher frequency, with TRBV5-6, TRBV5-1 and TRBV20-1 among these. Compared with controls, patients showed significantly lower normalized Chao1 diversity.

Comments on this clonotype: As yet, its antigen is unknown.

The V and J ends lost 5 bases and 3 bases respectively, with 14 bases between them. Germline V gene data show CDR1 as DFQATT and CDR2 as SNEGSKA (reference sequence). This CDR3 is 13 amino acids long. Unique molecular identifiers were carried by the TCR beta cDNA libraries. Input of roughly 0.85 to 11 million T cells yielded roughly 530,000 cDNA molecules. TCRdb recomputed calls from the PCR reads with MiXCR, one row per CDR3 protein. The sample has 450,000 to 650,000 distinct CDR3 sequences; 44% are singletons. J is TRBJ2-7 and V is TRBV20-1, with D possibly being TRBD1 or TRBD2 (5 bases each). This clonotype originated in a girl under 18 with multiple sclerosis. The material sequenced was blood. The CDR3 protein is CSAWARGVYEQYF. CDR3 in DNA: TGCAGTGCTTGGGCCCGGGGCGTCTACGAGCAGTACTTC.